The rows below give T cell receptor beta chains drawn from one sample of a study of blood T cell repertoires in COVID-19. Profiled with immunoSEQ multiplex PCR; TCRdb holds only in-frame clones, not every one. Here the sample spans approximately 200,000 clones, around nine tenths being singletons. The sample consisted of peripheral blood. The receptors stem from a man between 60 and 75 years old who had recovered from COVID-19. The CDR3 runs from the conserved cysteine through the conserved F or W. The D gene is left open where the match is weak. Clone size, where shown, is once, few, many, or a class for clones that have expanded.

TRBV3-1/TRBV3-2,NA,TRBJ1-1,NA,CASTPRTGRTEAFF,TGTGCCAGCACCCCAAGAACAGGCCGAACTGAAGCTTTCTTT
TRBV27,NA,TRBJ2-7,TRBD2,CASSQIPPSGSGYEQYF,TGTGCCAGCAGTCAGATTCCTCCTAGCGGGAGTGGGTACGAGCAGTACTTC
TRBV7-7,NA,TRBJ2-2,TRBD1,CASSQPTGEGGELFF,TGTGCCAGCAGCCAGCCGACAGGGGAAGGCGGGGAGCTGTTTTTT
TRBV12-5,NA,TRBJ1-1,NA,CASERGGTEAFF,TGTGCTAGTGAACGAGGTGGCACTGAAGCTTTCTTT
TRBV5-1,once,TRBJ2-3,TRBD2,CASSRTSGTDTQYF,TGCGCCAGCAGCCGGACTAGCGGCACAGATACGCAGTATTTT
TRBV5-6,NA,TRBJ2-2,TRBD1,CASSPGTGVIGELFF,TGTGCCAGCAGCCCCGGGACAGGGGTAATCGGGGAGCTGTTTTTT
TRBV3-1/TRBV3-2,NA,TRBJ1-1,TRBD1,CASSDLFGQGAFTEAFF,TGTGCCAGCAGCGATTTATTCGGACAGGGGGCGTTCACTGAAGCTTTCTTT
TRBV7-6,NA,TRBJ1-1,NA,CASSSQGNTEAFF,TGTGCCAGCAGCTCTCAGGGGAACACTGAAGCTTTCTTT
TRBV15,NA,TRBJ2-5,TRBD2,CATRGLAGGSQETQYF,TGTGCCACCAGGGGGCTAGCGGGGGGCTCCCAAGAGACCCAGTACTTC
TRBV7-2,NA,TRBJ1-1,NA,CASSSYTGNTEAFF,TGTGCCAGCAGCTCTTACACAGGGAACACTGAAGCTTTCTTT
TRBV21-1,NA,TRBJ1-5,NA,CASSKNYRAGPWGQPQHF,TGTGCCAGCAGCAAAAACTACAGGGCAGGGCCTTGGGGTCAGCCCCAGCATTTT
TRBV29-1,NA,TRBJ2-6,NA,CSVEQNSGANVLTF,TGCAGCGTTGAACAGAACTCTGGGGCCAACGTCCTGACTTTC
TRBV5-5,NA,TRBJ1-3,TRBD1,CASSSEQGAGTIYF,TGTGCCAGCAGTTCGGAACAGGGGGCAGGCACCATATATTTT
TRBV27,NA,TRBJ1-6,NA,CASSFKSSYNSPLHF,TGTGCCAGCAGTTTTAAGAGTTCCTATAATTCACCCCTCCACTTT
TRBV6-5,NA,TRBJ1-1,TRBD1,CASSSRGTEGLEAFF,TGTGCCAGCAGTTCCCGAGGGACAGAGGGCTTGGAGGCTTTCTTT
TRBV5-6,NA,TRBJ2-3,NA,CASIDRLTDTQYF,TGTGCCAGCATCGACAGGCTCACAGATACGCAGTATTTT
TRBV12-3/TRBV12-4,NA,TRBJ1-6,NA,CASSFTGLETLHF,TGTGCCAGCAGTTTTACAGGGCTGGAGACCCTCCACTTT
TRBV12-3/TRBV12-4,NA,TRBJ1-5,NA,CASCTGNQPQHF,TGTGCCTCCTGCACAGGCAATCAGCCCCAGCATTTT
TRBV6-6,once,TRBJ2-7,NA,CASSLPQGYEQYF,TGTGCCAGCAGCCTTCCCCAGGGCTACGAGCAGTACTTC
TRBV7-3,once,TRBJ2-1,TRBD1,CASSPQGAGEQFF,TGTGCCAGCAGCCCTCAGGGGGCGGGGGAGCAGTTCTTC
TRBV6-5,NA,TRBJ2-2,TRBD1,CASSTGQGDTGELFF,TGTGCCAGCAGTACCGGACAGGGAGACACCGGGGAGCTGTTTTTT
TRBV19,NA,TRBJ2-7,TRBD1,CASSIGTGGLQQYF,TGTGCCAGTAGTATCGGGACAGGGGGGCTTCAGCAGTACTTC
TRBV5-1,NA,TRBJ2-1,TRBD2,CASSRTSGTTGGEQFF,TGCGCCAGCAGCCGAACTAGCGGGACCACCGGGGGTGAGCAGTTCTTC
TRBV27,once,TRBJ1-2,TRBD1,CASSSGQGSYGYTF,TGTGCCAGCAGCTCCGGACAGGGTTCCTATGGCTACACCTTC
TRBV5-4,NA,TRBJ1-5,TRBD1,CASSLGGQGSNQPQHF,TGTGCCAGCAGCTTGGGGGGACAGGGGAGCAATCAGCCCCAGCATTTT